The source of this T cell receptor (beta chain) is a study of vaccination effects on CD4 cells after COVID-19. General observations from the study: After vaccination, at late timepoints, clones induced by infection and by vaccine contracted markedly.

Of note for this clone: The antigen remains unidentified.

V lost 6 bases and J 5 bases, leaving 2 bases between the germline ends. The CDR3 is 10 amino acids. The germline V gene has CDR1 MNHEY and CDR2 SVGAGI. Sequencing was preceded by expansion of antigen-specific CD4+ T cells with viral peptide pools in the ViraFEST assay. Culture lasted about 10 days before CD4+ T cell isolation. Two-dose vaccination with either BNT162b2 or mRNA-1273 was given to the participants. Vaccine recipients had no previous SARS-CoV-2 infection; their nucleocapsid antibodies were negative. A few million PBMC per well were cultured with around 10 IU/ml IL-2 and roughly 10 ug/ml peptides. Cultures got half-medium changes with IL-2 on days 3 and 7. Method: immunoSEQ multiplex PCR; TCRdb's copy keeps in-frame clones and lacks some. The sample has approximately 30,000 clones, around 79% seen once; the top ten hold about 10%.

This chain links TRBV6-5 with TRBJ2-1, with D uncertain. Specimen: CD4+ T cells from PBMCs cultured with HCoV-NL63 spike peptides, collected after COVID-19 vaccination. The sequence derives from a human donor who received a COVID-19 vaccine. CDR3 DNA: TGTGCCAGCAGAGACAATGAGCAGTTCTTC. Translated, it gives CASRDNEQFF.